The 28 T cell receptor delta chains below were found in one sample sequenced in a study of γδ T cells in repeated Plasmodium falciparum infection. TCRdb repeated clone calling on the multiplex PCR reads with CATT. The sample has some 100,000 delta-chain clones, 1.4% seen once; the top ten hold under 9.5%. Flow sorting of PBMC yielded separate Vgamma9/Vdelta2+ and Vdelta2-negative gammadelta T cell populations for bulk repertoire analysis. The specimen sequenced was gamma-delta T cells from blood. These receptors originate from a pool of human donors (malaria-infected and uninfected, not separated).

In this sample, this clone turned up many times. The chain carries TRDV3 and TRDJ1, with TRDD3 matching over 9 bases. The CDR3 is made up of 16 amino acids. CDR1 and CDR2 (germline): TVYSNPD, GDNSRS (reference sequence). Losses at the gene ends were 5 bases for V and 4 bases for J; bases not matched to a gene: 17. The CDR3 DNA is TGTGCCAACCTCCTAACTCATTACTGGGGGAGCGATAAACTCATCTTT. Translation gives CANLLTHYWGSDKLIF.

As for this clone: A read error is likely here: a far larger clone is one base away. This sample includes further DNA sequences coding for the same CDR3. V is TRDV2 and J is TRDJ1; D is unresolved. TCRdb supplies no J gene; here it was assigned by aligning the nucleotide sequence to germline. The CDR3 runs 15 residues. The germline V gene has CDR1 GEAIGNYY and CDR2 EKD. Deletions cut 4 bases from V and 0 bases from J, with 14 bases between. As DNA, the CDR3 is TGTGCCTGTGAGGGTTTAGAAGGGGACACCGATAAACTCATCTTT. It yields the protein CACEGLEGDTDKLIF.

This clone was picked up many times. This rearrangement joins TRDV1 to TRDJ1; D is uncertain. Germline loops: CDR1 TSWWSYY, CDR2 QGS. This CDR3 comprises 19 residues. Trimming shortened V by 4 bases and J by 1 base, and 25 bases separated the two germline ends. The CDR3 DNA reads as TGTGCTCTTGGGGGACCTCTTTTTTGCTTAACTACTAGCACCGATAAACTCATCTTT. It encodes CALGGPLFCLTTSTDKLIF.

On this clone: The protein in this entry is translated from the DNA; at residue 19 it differs from the protein listed in TCRdb. The chain is built from TRDV1 and TRDJ1; 9 positions agree with TRDD3. TCRdb does not report a J gene; here it was assigned by matching the DNA to germline references. The ends lost 6 bases at V and 3 bases at J; junction bases unmatched: 35. The CDR3 has 24 residues. Germline V CDR1 and CDR2: TSWWSYY, QGS. CDR3 protein: CALGCYVRGTNWGTSHPFADKLIF. CDR3 sequence (DNA): TGTGCTCTTGGATGTTACGTCAGGGGCACGAACTGGGGGACCTCCCATCCCTTCGCCGATAAACTCATCTTT.

This clone was observed a handful of times. The amino acid sequence in TCRdb belongs to a much larger clone and departs from this DNA's translation at residue 6, likely a sequencing read error; the sequence shown is translated from the DNA. The V and J genes are TRDV2 and TRDJ2; tentative D call: TRDD3 (5 bases). The V end lost 0 bases, the J end lost 2 bases, and 9 bases lay between the germline ends. CDR3 size: 15 residues. Germline V gene lookup returns CDR1 GEAIGNYY and CDR2 EKD. In nucleotides, the CDR3 is TGTGCCTGTGACACCCCGGGGGCCTTGACAGCACAACTCTTCTTT. Amino acids: CACDTPGALTAQLFF.

In this sample, this clone turned up a few times. With only one base between it and a far larger clone, this is likely a read error. The sample carries other DNA sequences with the same CDR3. The chain has TRDV1 and TRDJ1; D ambiguous. TCRdb is silent on the J gene; assignment here came from matching the DNA to germline. V was trimmed by 5 bases and J by 8 bases, leaving 24 bases between them. CDR3 length: 16 residues. Germline V lookup: CDR1 TSWWSYY, CDR2 QGS. The DNA for the CDR3 is TGTGCTCTTGGGTTGCTCTCCGCCGCGCCGTCGTTCAAACTCATCTTT. This translates into CALGLLSAAPSFKLIF.

On this clone itself: TCRdb's protein for this DNA is that of a much larger clone and differs from the translation at residue 7, likely a read error; the protein shown is the DNA translation. The genes are TRDV2 and TRDJ1; the D is unclear. Because TCRdb records no J gene, it was assigned here through a match of the DNA to germline. Between the trimmed V and J ends, which lost 1 base and 0 bases, there was a span of 17 bases. This CDR3 has 17 residues. Germline V lookup: CDR1 GEAIGNYY, CDR2 EKD. The CDR3 DNA follows: TGTGCCTGTGACACAGTTACCCGTCTGGTGTACACCGATAAACTCATCTTT. It specifies CACDTVTRLVYTDKLIF.

With regard to this clone: This likely came from a read error, as a far larger clone is one base away. The sample carries other DNA sequences with the same CDR3. This chain joins TRDV1 and TRDJ2, with 12 bases matching TRDD3. The CDR3 sequence is 24 residues long. Germline CDR1 is TSWWSYY and CDR2 is QGS. CDR3 region: CALGENERFPHQYWGIPVTAQLFF. Written as DNA, the CDR3 is TGTGCTCTTGGGGAAAATGAAAGGTTCCCCCATCAGTACTGGGGGATACCTGTGACAGCACAACTTTTCTTT.

The sample holds a few counts of this clone. TCRdb records a much larger clone's protein for this DNA, with a difference at residue 18 that likely arises from a read error; the protein given is the translation of the DNA. The chain has TRDV1 and TRDJ1; 11 bases fit TRDD3. From germline, CDR1 is TSWWSYY and CDR2 QGS. The CDR3 covers 21 residues. Here the CDR3 reads CALGEYLLPHPYWGIYDNLIF. CDR3 sequence (DNA): TGTGCTCTTGGGGAATACCTCCTTCCGCACCCGTACTGGGGGATATACGATAATCTCATCTTT.

This clone was detected many times. The gene calls are TRDV1 and TRDJ1; the match to TRDD3 covers 10 bases. The J gene was not available in TCRdb and was assigned here by matching the DNA to germline segments. CDR1 is TSWWSYY, CDR2 QGS, per germline. V shed 0 bases and J 3 bases; nucleotides not matched to a gene: 28. The CDR3 length is 24 residues. The CDR3 sequence: CALGELSLLPTSYWGIRGSDKLIF. DNA for the CDR3: TGTGCTCTTGGGGAACTTTCTCTACTCCCAACCTCGTACTGGGGGATCCGAGGTTCCGATAAACTCATCTTT.

As concerns this clone: A read error likely explains why the TCRdb protein, taken from a much larger clone, differs from this DNA's translation at residue 14; the protein shown is translated from the DNA. The chain uses TRDV1 and TRDJ1; possibly TRDD3 for D (7 bases). Assignment of the J gene here rests on matching the DNA to germline, because TCRdb gives none. The CDR3 extends over 21 amino acids. CDR1 TSWWSYY and CDR2 QGS come from the germline V gene. The germline V and J ends were trimmed by 1 base and 3 bases, with 30 bases remaining between them. The CDR3 region is CALGEPPFPSIGGCGADKLIF. CDR3 DNA: TGTGCTCTTGGGGAACCCCCCTTCCCCTCAATCGGGGGATGCGGGGCCGATAAACTCATCTTT.

This clone was counted only a few times. The amino acid sequence in TCRdb belongs to a much larger clone and departs from this DNA's translation at residue 5, likely a sequencing read error; the sequence shown is translated from the DNA. The chain recombines TRDV1 with TRDJ1; no clear D. The length of the CDR3 is 14 residues. V dropped 3 bases and J dropped 0 bases, with 8 bases sitting between them. Per germline, CDR1 TSWWSYY and CDR2 QGS. In DNA form, the CDR3 reads TGTGCTCTTGGGGATTGGCCCCACACCGATAAACTCATCTTT. It yields the protein CALGDWPHTDKLIF.

Note on this clone: The protein in TCRdb stems from a much larger clone and differs at residue 14 from this DNA's translation, likely a read error; here the protein is translated from the DNA. The rearrangement joins TRDV2 to TRDJ1; 10 nucleotides align to TRDD3. Assignment of the J gene here rests on matching the DNA to germline, because TCRdb gives none. V lost 0 bases and J lost 1; bases outside the gene matches: 19. Germline assignment: CDR1 GEAIGNYY and CDR2 EKD. There are 21 residues in the CDR3. CDR3 DNA sequence: TGTGCCTGTGACACCCTCACCTTATCTGTACTGGGGGATGATCGCACCGATAAACTCATCTTT. Its protein is CACDTLTLSVLGDDRTDKLIF.

This clone appeared a few times. The mismatch at residue 11 between this DNA's translation and the TCRdb protein of a much larger clone likely reflects a read error; the protein shown is translated from the DNA. The chain couples TRDV2 to TRDJ1; 7 bases line up with TRDD3. The J gene, absent from TCRdb, was called here by matching the DNA to germline. Looked up from germline, CDR1 is GEAIGNYY and CDR2 is EKD. This CDR3 contains 14 residues. CDR3 region: CACERIREADELIF. The CDR3 DNA sequence: TGTGCCTGTGAGCGGATACGCGAGGCCGATGAACTCATCTTT.

Remarks on this clone: This is likely an artifact of a read error, given a far larger clone one base away. Other DNA sequences from this sample encode an identical CDR3 as well. The J gene is TRDJ1, the V gene TRDV1; no definite D call. CDR1 is TSWWSYY and CDR2 is QGS in the germline V gene. The CDR3 spans 14 residues. CDR3 DNA: TGTGCTCTTGGGGAACCGGAACTTGGCGATAAACTTATCTTT. It is translated as CALGEPELGDKLIF.

As for this clone: Since a far larger clone is one base different, this is likely a read error. The sample has other DNA sequences that encode this CDR3 too. A V gene of TRDV1 was called, but no J gene was assigned; the tabulated D call, TRDD3, remains unverified against the DNA. CDR3 length: 15 residues. Germline V gene sequence: CDR1 TSWWSYY, CDR2 QGS. The CDR3 DNA sequence: TGTGCTCTTGGGGGCAAATACACGGACACCGATAAACTCATCTTC. Residues: CALGGKYTDTDKLIF.

About this clone: It differs at one base from a far larger clone, so likely a read error. Within the sample, other DNA sequences also encode this same CDR3. The chain combines TRDV1 with TRDJ1; TRDD3 aligns across 12 bases. The J gene, left out of TCRdb, was set here by checking the DNA against germline. J was trimmed by 5 bases and V by 1 base; bases with no gene match: 14. The CDR3 covers 19 residues. Germline V gene data show CDR1 as TSWWSYY and CDR2 as QGS. The CDR3 region has the DNA TGTGCTCTTGGGGAACAGGTACTGGGGGATACCTATGCAGGGGATAAACTCATCTTT. This encodes CALGEQVLGDTYAGDKLIF.

There are a few counts of this clone. A read error is likely here: a far larger clone is one base away. At the DNA level, this CDR3 is encoded by other sequences in the same sample as well. This rearrangement joins TRDV1 to TRDJ1; D is unclear. Per germline, CDR1 TSWWSYY and CDR2 QGS. The CDR3 is made up of 16 amino acids. This CDR3 reads CALGELPLLYTDKLIF. The CDR3 DNA reads as TGTGCTCTTGGGGAACTTCCTCTTTTGTACACCGATAAGCTCATCTTT.

The sample holds a few counts of this clone. The protein that TCRdb holds for this DNA derives from a much larger clone and differs from the translated DNA at residue 9, which likely indicates a read error; the protein shown here is translated from the DNA. The chain links TRDV1 to TRDJ1; 10 nucleotides agree with TRDD3. TCRdb carries no J gene annotation; the J gene was assigned here by matching the DNA with germline. The CDR3 extends over 19 amino acids. Trimming took 0 bases from V and 1 from J; bases not matched to a gene: 11. Germline CDR1 TSWWSYY, CDR2 QGS. The CDR3 spells CALGELVSWWGIPTDKLIF. The CDR3 DNA reads TGTGCTCTTGGGGAACTAGTATCCTGGTGGGGGATACCCACCGATAAACTCATCTTT.

The table lists this clone with a few counts. The amino acid sequence in TCRdb belongs to a much larger clone and departs from this DNA's translation at residue 16, likely a sequencing read error; the sequence shown is translated from the DNA. This chain joins TRDV1 and TRDJ1; D not certain. The J gene, left out of TCRdb, was set here by checking the DNA against germline. In germline, CDR1 is TSWWSYY, CDR2 QGS. The CDR3 is 21 amino acids. Between the trimmed V and J ends, which lost 2 bases and 3 bases, there was a span of 31 bases. CDR3: CALGERRQFHPRGWYADKLIF. Here the CDR3 DNA reads TGTGCTCTTGGGGAAAGGCGACAATTCCATCCCCGGGGCTGGTACGCCGATAAACTCATCTTT.

Points on this clone: This likely reflects a read error, since a far larger clone is one base away. In the same sample, other DNA sequences code for this CDR3. The CDR3 DNA is TGTGCTCTTGGGGGTGGGGCCTTCCTACTACTGGGGGATACAGGGCCCGATAAACTCATCTTC. It encodes CALGGGAFLLLGDTGPDKLIF. The chain carries TRDV1 and TRDJ1; the match to TRDD3 covers 12 bases. The CDR3 extends over 21 amino acids. CDR1 is TSWWSYY and CDR2 is QGS in the germline V gene.

Concerning this clone itself: The amino acid sequence in TCRdb belongs to a much larger clone and departs from this DNA's translation at residue 11, likely a sequencing read error; the sequence shown is translated from the DNA. This chain links TRDV2 with TRDJ1, with D tentatively TRDD3 (5 bases). The J gene is absent in TCRdb and was assigned here via DNA matching to germline. The CDR3 runs 19 residues. Between the trimmed V and J ends, which lost 3 bases and 0 bases, there was a span of 25 bases. Per germline, CDR1 GEAIGNYY and CDR2 EKD. DNA of the CDR3: TGTGCCTGTGACTCCATAGGGGTCGTTACTGAGGGATACACCGATAAACTCATCTTT. It is translated as CACDSIGVVTEGYTDKLIF.

This clone was seen more than once but under ten times. TCRdb's entry gives the protein of a much larger clone, which mismatches this DNA's translation at residue 11, likely from a read error; the protein reported here is translated from the DNA. The rearrangement joins TRDV2 to TRDJ1; 10 nucleotides align to TRDD3. In the absence of a J gene in TCRdb, the DNA was matched to germline to assign it here. V was clipped by 1 base and J by 0 bases; unmatched bases: 16. The CDR3 extends over 20 amino acids. CDR1 is GEAIGNYY and CDR2 is EKD in the germline V gene. As DNA, the CDR3 is TGTGCCTGTGACACTAATCAACTGGGGGATGCGACGGATTACACCGATAAACTCATCTTT. Translation gives CACDTNQLGDATDYTDKLIF.

This clone appeared a few times. This DNA translates differently at residue 5 from the TCRdb protein, which is that of a much larger clone; a read error is likely, and the protein shown is the DNA's own translation. The chain carries TRDV2 and TRDJ2; 7 nucleotides line up with TRDD3. Because TCRdb records no J gene, it was assigned here through a match of the DNA to germline. CDR1 and CDR2 from the germline V gene are GEAIGNYY and EKD. Trimming cost V 3 bases and J 2 bases; bases outside gene matches: 5. The CDR3 sequence is 15 residues long. Written as DNA, the CDR3 is TGTGCCTGTGACGCCCTGGGGGCCTTGACAGCACAACTCTTCTTT. Protein: CACDALGALTAQLFF.

As regards this clone: A far larger clone is one nucleotide away, so this likely arose from a read error. Other DNA sequences in this sample translate to the same CDR3. The V and J genes are TRDV2 and TRDJ3; 9 nucleotides align to TRDD3. Assignment of the J gene here rests on matching the DNA to germline, because TCRdb gives none. The CDR3 spans 17 residues. Germline CDR1 reads GEAIGNYY; CDR2 reads EKD. The CDR3 here is CACDSTGGSWDTRQMFF. CDR3 DNA sequence: TGTGCTTGTGACTCTACTGGGGGATCCTGGGACACCCGACAGATGTTTTTC.

A word on this clone: A single base is all that separates this from a far larger clone, so a read error is likely. The same CDR3 is also encoded by other DNA sequences in this sample. V gene TRDV1 was called; the J gene was not; TRDD3, the D gene given by the table, was not confirmed from the DNA. Germline V gene data show CDR1 as TSWWSYY and CDR2 as QGS. The CDR3 consists of 17 residues. In nucleotides, the CDR3 is TGTGCTCTTGGGGATTCTACGGGGATACGATACAGCGATAAACTAATCTTT. Encoded protein: CALGDSTGIRYSDKLIF.

In the case of this clone: TCRdb shows a much larger clone's protein in place of this DNA's translation, and the two differ at residue 16, likely through a read error; the protein shown is translated from the DNA. The rearrangement uses TRDV2 and TRDJ3; 9 nucleotides line up with TRDD3. No J segment appears in TCRdb, so it was assigned here by matching the sequence to germline. Per germline, CDR1 GEAIGNYY and CDR2 EKD. This CDR3 is 21 amino acids long. The CDR3 sequence is CACDRVRSTGGQPWDARQMFF. DNA of the CDR3: TGTGCCTGTGACCGCGTACGCTCAACTGGGGGACAACCCTGGGACGCCCGACAGATGTTTTTC.

With respect to this clone: TCRdb shows a much larger clone's protein in place of this DNA's translation, and the two differ at residue 15, likely through a read error; the protein shown is translated from the DNA. The genes are TRDV2 and TRDJ1; 9 bases align to TRDD3. The CDR3 is 18 amino acids. The germline V gene has CDR1 GEAIGNYY and CDR2 EKD. In DNA, the CDR3 is TGTGCCTGTGACACCTTCCGCACACCTGGGGGATCAACCGATGAACTCATCTTT. It codes for CACDTFRTPGGSTDELIF.